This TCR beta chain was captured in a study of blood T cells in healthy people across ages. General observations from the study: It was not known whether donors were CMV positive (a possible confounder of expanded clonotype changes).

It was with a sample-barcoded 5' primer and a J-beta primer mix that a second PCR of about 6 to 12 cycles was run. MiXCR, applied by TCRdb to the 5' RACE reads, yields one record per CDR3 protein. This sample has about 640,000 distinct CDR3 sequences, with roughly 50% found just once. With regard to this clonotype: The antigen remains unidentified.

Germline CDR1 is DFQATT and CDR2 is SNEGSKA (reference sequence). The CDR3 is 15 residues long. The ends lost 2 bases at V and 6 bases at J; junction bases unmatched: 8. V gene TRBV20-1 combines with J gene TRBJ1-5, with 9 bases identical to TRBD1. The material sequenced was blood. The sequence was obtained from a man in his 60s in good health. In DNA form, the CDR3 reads TGCAGTGCTAGATCTCGGGACAGGGCGGCTCAGCCCCAGCATTTT. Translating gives CSARSRDRAAQPQHF.